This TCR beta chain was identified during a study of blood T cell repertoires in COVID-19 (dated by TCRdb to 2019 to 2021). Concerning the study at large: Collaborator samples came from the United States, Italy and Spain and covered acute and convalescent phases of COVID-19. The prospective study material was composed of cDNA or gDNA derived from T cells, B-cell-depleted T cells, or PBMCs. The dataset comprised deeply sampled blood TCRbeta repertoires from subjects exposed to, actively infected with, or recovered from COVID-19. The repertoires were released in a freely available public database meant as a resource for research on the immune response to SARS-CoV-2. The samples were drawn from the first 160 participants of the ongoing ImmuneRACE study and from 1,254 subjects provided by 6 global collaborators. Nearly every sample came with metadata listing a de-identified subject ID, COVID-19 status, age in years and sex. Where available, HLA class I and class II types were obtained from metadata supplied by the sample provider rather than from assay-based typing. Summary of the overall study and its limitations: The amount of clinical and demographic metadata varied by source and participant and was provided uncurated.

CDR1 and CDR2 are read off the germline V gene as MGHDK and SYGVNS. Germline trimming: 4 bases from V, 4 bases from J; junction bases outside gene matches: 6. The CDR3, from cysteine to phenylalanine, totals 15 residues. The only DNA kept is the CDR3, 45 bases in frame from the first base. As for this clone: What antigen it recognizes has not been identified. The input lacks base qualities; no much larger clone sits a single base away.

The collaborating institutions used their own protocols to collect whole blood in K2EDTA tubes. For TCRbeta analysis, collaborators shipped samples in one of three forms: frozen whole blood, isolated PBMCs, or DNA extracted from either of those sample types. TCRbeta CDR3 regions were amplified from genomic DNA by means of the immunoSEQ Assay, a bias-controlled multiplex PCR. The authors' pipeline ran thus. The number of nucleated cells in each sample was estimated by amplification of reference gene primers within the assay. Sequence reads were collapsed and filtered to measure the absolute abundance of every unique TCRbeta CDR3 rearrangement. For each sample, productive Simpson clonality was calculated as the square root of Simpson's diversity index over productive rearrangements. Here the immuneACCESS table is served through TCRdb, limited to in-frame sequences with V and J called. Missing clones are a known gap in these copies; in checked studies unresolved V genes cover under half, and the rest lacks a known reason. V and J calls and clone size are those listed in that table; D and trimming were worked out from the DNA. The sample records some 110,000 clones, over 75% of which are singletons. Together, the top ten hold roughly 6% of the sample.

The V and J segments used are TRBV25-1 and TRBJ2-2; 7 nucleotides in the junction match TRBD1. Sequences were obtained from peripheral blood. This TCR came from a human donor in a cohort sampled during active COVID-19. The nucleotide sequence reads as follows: TGTGCCAGCAGTGTTTACAGGGGAGCCACCGGGGAGCTGTTTTTT. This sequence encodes CASSVYRGATGELFF.